A single sample is the source of the 22 T cell receptor beta chains below, sequenced in a study of blood T cells in healthy people across ages. Combining a sample-barcoded 5' primer with a J-beta primer mix, a second PCR ran for 7 to 11 cycles. A single record per CDR3 protein comes from TCRdb applying MiXCR to the 5' RACE reads. In the table there are around 1,000,000 distinct CDR3 sequences, less than 25% of which are singletons. These data were likewise used in another study, on T cells of mothers and their children.

The sample taken for sequencing was blood. The receptors were gathered from a girl aged 2 to 9 in good health.

V usage is TRBV11-2 and J usage is TRBJ2-5; D tentatively fits TRBD1 or TRBD2 (5 bases each). Per germline, CDR1 SGHAT and CDR2 FQNNGV. The CDR3 consists of 17 residues. Trimming took 3 bases from V and 4 from J, leaving 21 bases between them. This chain's CDR3 is CASSFPGSDGGGETQYF. CDR3 nucleotides: TGTGCCAGCAGCTTCCCCGGTTCGGACGGTGGGGGAGAGACCCAGTACTTC.

This sequence joins TRBV20-1 and TRBJ1-2, with D perhaps TRBD1 (6 bases). CDR1 DFQATT and CDR2 SNEGSKA come from the germline V gene (reference sequence). Trimming removed 5 bases at V and 2 bases at J, with 18 bases between. CDR3 size: 15 residues. The CDR3 nucleotides read TGCAGTGCTCCCCCCGGGACACTGAACAACTATGGCTACACCTTC. Translated: CSAPPGTLNNYGYTF.

V usage is TRBV14 and J usage is TRBJ1-2; D may be TRBD1 (6 bases). Trimming removed 0 bases at V and 7 bases at J, with 18 bases between. The CDR3 covers 16 residues. Germline CDR1 reads SGHDN; CDR2 reads FVKESK. This chain's CDR3 is CASSQDSGTSLGGYTF. In nucleotides, the CDR3 is TGTGCCAGCAGCCAAGATTCCGGGACATCTCTGGGTGGCTACACCTTC.

This clonotype was seen more than once but under ten times. This chain uses TRBV12-3 or TRBV12-4 with TRBJ1-1; D unclear. There are 14 residues in the CDR3. Between the trimmed V and J ends, which lost 5 bases and 3 bases, there was a span of 13 bases. The CDR3 loop is CASSPPAVHTEAFF. CDR3 in DNA: TGTGCCAGCAGTCCCCCAGCGGTGCACACTGAAGCTTTCTTT.

This rearrangement joins TRBV10-3 to TRBJ1-1; D is ambiguous. This CDR3 comprises 14 residues. The germline V and J ends were trimmed by 6 bases and 2 bases, with 13 bases remaining between them. CDR1 is ENHRY and CDR2 is SYGVKD in the germline V gene. CDR3 sequence: CAISLHEDNTEAFF. DNA of the CDR3: TGTGCCATCAGCTTACATGAAGATAACACTGAAGCTTTCTTT.

The rearrangement uses TRBV7-3 and TRBJ2-1, with 8 bases identical to TRBD2. V was clipped by 0 bases and J by 8 bases; unmatched bases: 6. The CDR3 is 15 amino acids. Per the germline V gene, CDR1 is SGHTA and CDR2 is FQGTGA. The CDR3 loop reads CASSLTAGEIDEQFF. CDR3 DNA sequence: TGTGCCAGCAGCTTAACAGCGGGGGAAATAGATGAGCAGTTCTTC.

This rearrangement joins TRBV6-6 to TRBJ1-2; 9 bases map to TRBD1. CDR3 length equals 16 residues. The ends lost 6 bases at V and 4 bases at J; junction bases unmatched: 12. From germline, CDR1 is MNHNY and CDR2 SVGAGI (reference sequence). Here the CDR3 reads CASSLPAGTGSYGYTF. The CDR3 nucleotides are TGTGCCAGCAGCCTACCGGCCGGGACAGGGTCCTATGGCTACACCTTC.

This chain uses TRBV6-6 with TRBJ1-4; D may be TRBD1 (6 bases). V dropped 6 bases and J dropped 11 bases, with 13 bases sitting between them. The CDR3 loop spans 12 amino acids. The germline V gene encodes CDR1 MNHNY and CDR2 SVGAGI (reference sequence). DNA for the CDR3: TGTGCCAGCAGACCTGGGACATTTAAACTGTTTTTT. As protein: CASRPGTFKLFF.

The chain recombines TRBV5-1 with TRBJ1-4; D gene ambiguous. CDR3 length: 14 amino acids. Between the trimmed V and J ends, which lost 3 bases and 7 bases, there was a span of 13 bases. Per germline, CDR1 SGHRS and CDR2 YFSETQ. The CDR3 is CASSSTYSGEKLFF. CDR3 sequence (DNA): TGCGCCAGCAGCTCCACTTACTCGGGTGAAAAACTGTTTTTT.

The chain couples TRBV20-1 to TRBJ2-6; D remains ambiguous. The CDR3 has 13 amino acids. V lost 0 bases and J lost 3, with 3 bases in between. From germline, CDR1 is DFQATT and CDR2 SNEGSKA (reference sequence). The CDR3 spells CSARDIGANVLTF. CDR3 DNA: TGCAGTGCTAGAGATATTGGGGCCAACGTCCTGACTTTC.

This clonotype was detected ten times or more. V gene TRBV10-3 combines with J gene TRBJ2-1, with 7 bases identical to TRBD1. Germline V gene data show CDR1 as ENHRY and CDR2 as SYGVKD. V gave up 6 bases and J gave up 9 bases; unmatched junction bases: 5. This CDR3 comprises 12 residues. CDR3 nucleotide sequence: TGTGCCATCAGCAGCGACAGGGTTGAGCAGTTCTTC. It translates to CAISSDRVEQFF.

J is TRBJ2-7 and V is TRBV27; the D gene could be TRBD1 or TRBD2 (5 bases each). There are 16 residues in the CDR3. Germline lookup yields CDR1 MNHEY and CDR2 SMNVEV (reference sequence). The V gene lost 8 bases and the J gene lost 0 bases, with 20 bases spanning the gap. The CDR3 loop is CASAPLGARVSYEQYF. CDR3 nucleotides: TGTGCCAGCGCCCCGCTCGGGGCCCGCGTCTCCTACGAGCAGTACTTC.

V is TRBV7-9 and J is TRBJ2-5; perhaps TRBD2 as D (6 bases). CDR1 and CDR2 from the germline V gene are SEHNR and FQNEAQ (reference sequence). The CDR3 is 13 amino acids. Trimming removed 4 bases at V and 5 bases at J, with 11 bases between. The CDR3 nucleotides are TGTGCCAGCAGCTGGGGGGAGGTGGAGACCCAGTACTTC. This codes for CASSWGEVETQYF.

The rearrangement links TRBV4-2 to TRBJ2-1; D is perhaps TRBD1 (6 bases). Germline values: CDR1 LGHNA, CDR2 YNFKEQ. The CDR3 runs to 13 residues. Trimming left V 2 bases short and J 6 bases short, with 8 bases between. The CDR3 bases are TGTGCCAGCAGCCAACCAGGGGTCAATGAGCAGTTCTTC. It specifies CASSQPGVNEQFF.

This clonotype was observed a single time. This chain links TRBV4-1 with TRBJ1-4; a weak D match, TRBD1 (6 bases). The CDR3 has 14 residues. V lost 1 base to trimming and J lost 7 bases, with 10 bases between them. Per the germline V gene, CDR1 is MGHRA and CDR2 is YSYEKL. CDR3 nucleotide sequence: TGCGCCAGCAGCCAAGGGGGGGCAGGTGAAAAACTGTTTTTT. This translates into CASSQGGAGEKLFF.

The chain employs TRBV5-1 and TRBJ1-1; 7 nucleotides align to TRBD1. The ends lost 3 bases at V and 1 base at J; junction bases unmatched: 3. In germline, CDR1 is SGHRS, CDR2 YFSETQ. CDR3 length equals 14 residues. DNA for the CDR3: TGCGCCAGCAGCTGGGAGGGGGCGAACACTGAAGCTTTCTTT. Translated: CASSWEGANTEAFF.

CDR3 region: CASSLTGGQWNPYQETQYF. CDR3 in DNA: TGTGCCAGCAGCTTAACAGGGGGCCAGTGGAACCCGTACCAAGAGACCCAGTACTTC. This chain uses TRBV7-3 with TRBJ2-1; 7 bases are shared with TRBD1. Gene TRBJ2-5 matches the end of the DNA better, so the J call may be wrong. This CDR3 comprises 19 residues. Germline lookup yields CDR1 SGHTA and CDR2 FQGTGA.

The V gene is TRBV12-5, the J gene TRBJ2-1, with D tentatively TRBD1 (5 bases). Germline CDR1 is LGHNT and CDR2 is FRNRAP. This CDR3 is 14 amino acids long. The germline V and J ends were trimmed by 1 base and 7 bases, with 11 bases remaining between them. CDR3 residues: CASGLDRRANEQFF. In nucleotides, the CDR3 is TGTGCTAGTGGTTTGGACAGGCGAGCAAATGAGCAGTTCTTC.

Notes on this clonotype: One junction end disagrees with the germline gene, perhaps due to a read error. This sequence joins TRBV20-1 and TRBJ2-1; D might be TRBD1 or TRBD2, each matching 5 bases. The CDR3 consists of 14 residues. The germline V gene encodes CDR1 DFQATT and CDR2 SNEGSKA (reference sequence). The CDR3 DNA reads TGCAGTGCTAGAGCTCGGGACCCCTACAATGAGCGGTTCTTC. It is translated as CSARARDPYNERFF.

The chain links TRBV20-1 to TRBJ1-5; no clear D gene. The CDR3 is made up of 13 amino acids. Trimming took off 3 bases at V and 9 bases at J, with 15 bases between the two ends. The germline V gene has CDR1 DFQATT and CDR2 SNEGSKA (reference sequence). As DNA, the CDR3 is TGCAGTGCTAGTGTCTCCGTTGGTCGGCCCCAGCATTTT. Protein sequence: CSASVSVGRPQHF.

The count of this clonotype is one. The V and J genes are TRBV6-6 and TRBJ1-2, with D unresolved. Trimming removed 10 bases at V and 4 bases at J, with 13 bases between. The CDR3 extends over 12 amino acids. Per germline, CDR1 MNHNY and CDR2 SVGAGI (reference sequence). In DNA form, the CDR3 reads TGTGCCATCCTGAACCGCGGCTATGGCTACACCTTC. This translates into CAILNRGYGYTF.

The CDR3, as DNA: TGTGCCACCAAGGGGCAGCGGGCCCTCAATGAGCAGTTCTTC. It specifies CATKGQRALNEQFF. The V call is TRBV15, the J call TRBJ2-1; TRBD2 might be the D (6 bases). The CDR3 spans 14 residues. V shed 7 bases and J shed 6 bases, with 16 bases lying between them. Germline-derived CDR1 and CDR2 are LNHNV and YYDKDF (reference sequence).